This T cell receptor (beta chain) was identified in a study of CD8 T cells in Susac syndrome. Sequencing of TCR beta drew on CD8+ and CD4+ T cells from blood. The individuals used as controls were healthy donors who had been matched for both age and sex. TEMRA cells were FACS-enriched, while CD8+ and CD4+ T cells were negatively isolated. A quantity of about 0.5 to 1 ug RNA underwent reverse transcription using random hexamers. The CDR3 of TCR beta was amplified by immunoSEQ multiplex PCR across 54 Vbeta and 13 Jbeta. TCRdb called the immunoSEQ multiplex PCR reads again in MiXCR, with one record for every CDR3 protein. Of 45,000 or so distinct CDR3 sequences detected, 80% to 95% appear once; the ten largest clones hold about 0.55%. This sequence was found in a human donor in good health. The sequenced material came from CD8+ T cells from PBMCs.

The CDR3 bases are TGCGCCAGCAGCCAAATACAGGGGACCTACGAGCAGTACTTC. This sequence encodes CASSQIQGTYEQYF. The chain recombines TRBV4-1 with TRBJ2-7, with 7 bases lining up with TRBD1. V dropped 2 bases and J dropped 2; count of bases not matched to a gene: 3. CDR1 is MGHRA and CDR2 is YSYEKL in the germline V gene. This CDR3 region has 14 residues.